This TCR beta chain originates from a study of beta chain features in type 1 diabetes. Looking at the study overall: Healthy donors resembled patients in age, gender and cell yields. Study results and caveats: Type 1 diabetes patients had moderately but significantly shorter TCRB CDR3s in all four CD4+ subsets. Amplification by PCR could prefer shorter templates, with the same effect in patients and controls.

Trimming removed 4 bases at V and 5 bases at J, with 18 bases between. Germline V gene data show CDR1 as SGHNT and CDR2 as YYREEE (reference sequence). This CDR3 comprises 15 residues. As every portion of the isolated RNA was reverse transcribed, the sequencing read expressed TCRB transcripts. An average of about 3.6 million reads was obtained for naive, central memory and regulatory T cell samples. Method: immunoSEQ multiplex PCR; TCRdb's copy keeps in-frame clones and lacks some. The data hold under 250,000 clones, with approximately 13% observed a single time. As for this clone: Its target is unknown.

This TCR came from a man younger than 40 with type 1 diabetes. Sequences were obtained from naive CD4+ T cells from blood. V usage is TRBV5-4 and J usage is TRBJ2-5; tentatively, D is TRBD1 (6 bases). CDR3 sequence reads: CASSPPNRERETQYF. For the CDR3, the DNA is TGTGCCAGCAGCCCGCCCAACAGGGAGCGGGAGACCCAGTACTTC.